Listed below are T cell receptor beta chains from one sample, sequenced in a study of OX40 agonist ivuxolimab in advanced cancers. Clones were read by immunoSEQ multiplex PCR, and TCRdb kept only the in-frame ones, dropping some. The sample comprises roughly 140,000 clones, 90% to 95% of which are singletons, and about 0.31% rests with the top ten. The sample consisted of CD4+ or CD8+ T cells sorted from blood, taken in a trial of the OX40 agonist ivuxolimab. These receptors all stem from an adult with an advanced solid tumor such as melanoma, head and neck, liver or kidney cancer. Both conserved end residues are part of each CDR3. The order of the fields is clone size, D gene, J gene, V gene, CDR3 DNA, CDR3 protein. The D gene is left open where the match is weak. Rows may omit the clone size; those that give it use once, few, many or a size class.

abundance: NA; d_gene: NA; j_gene: TRBJ2-1; v_gene: TRBV14; CDR3nt: TGTGCCAGCAGCCAATCATTATGGGGAAACAATGAGCAGTTCTTC; CDR3aa: CASSQSLWGNNEQFF
abundance: NA; d_gene: TRBD2; j_gene: TRBJ2-1; v_gene: TRBV2; CDR3nt: TGTGCCAGCAGTGAAACCGCCCTAGCGGGGCCCACCAATGAGCAGTTCTTC; CDR3aa: CASSETALAGPTNEQFF
abundance: NA; d_gene: TRBD1; j_gene: TRBJ1-3; v_gene: TRBV29-1; CDR3nt: TGCAGCGTCGATGCTGACAGGGATGGAAACACCATATATTTT; CDR3aa: CSVDADRDGNTIYF
abundance: NA; d_gene: TRBD1; j_gene: TRBJ2-2; v_gene: TRBV29-1; CDR3nt: TGCAGCGTTGTTTGGACAGGGATTACCGGGGAGCTGTTTTTT; CDR3aa: CSVVWTGITGELFF
abundance: NA; d_gene: TRBD2; j_gene: TRBJ2-7; v_gene: TRBV28; CDR3nt: TGTGCCAGCAGTCCACTAGCGGGGGTATACGAGCAGTACTTC; CDR3aa: CASSPLAGVYEQYF
abundance: NA; d_gene: NA; j_gene: TRBJ2-3; v_gene: TRBV5-4; CDR3nt: TGTGCCAGCAGCGGATACACAGATACGCAGTATTTT; CDR3aa: CASSGYTDTQYF
abundance: NA; d_gene: NA; j_gene: TRBJ2-3; v_gene: TRBV6-5; CDR3nt: TGTGCCAGCAGTACACGCGCAGATACGCAGTATTTT; CDR3aa: CASSTRADTQYF
abundance: NA; d_gene: NA; j_gene: TRBJ1-3; v_gene: TRBV4-3; CDR3nt: TGCGCCAGCAGCCAAGTGTCCGGGGTCGGTGGAAACACCATATATTTT; CDR3aa: CASSQVSGVGGNTIYF
abundance: NA; d_gene: TRBD2; j_gene: TRBJ2-5; v_gene: TRBV15; CDR3nt: TGTGCCACCAGCAGAGATCGGGCGTCACTAGCGGGAGACCAGTACTTC; CDR3aa: CATSRDRASLAGDQYF
abundance: NA; d_gene: NA; j_gene: TRBJ2-3; v_gene: TRBV4-1; CDR3nt: TGCGCCAGCAGCCGCCTACTTGGCGGAGTCACAGATACGCAGTATTTT; CDR3aa: CASSRLLGGVTDTQYF
abundance: once; d_gene: NA; j_gene: TRBJ1-1; v_gene: TRBV15; CDR3nt: TGTGCCACCAGCAGAGACGGACAGTTAAACATGAACACTGAAGCTTTCTTT; CDR3aa: CATSRDGQLNMNTEAFF
abundance: NA; d_gene: NA; j_gene: TRBJ2-6; v_gene: TRBV4-3; CDR3nt: TGCGCCAGCAGCCAAGAACCGGCCTCTGGGGCCAACGTCCTGACTTTC; CDR3aa: CASSQEPASGANVLTF
abundance: NA; d_gene: NA; j_gene: TRBJ1-2; v_gene: TRBV7-2; CDR3nt: TGTGCCAGCAGCTTAGAATTAACGCAGGGAATTGGCTACACCTTC; CDR3aa: CASSLELTQGIGYTF
abundance: NA; d_gene: NA; j_gene: TRBJ1-3; v_gene: TRBV5-1; CDR3nt: TGCGCCAGCAGCCACGGATCTGAAGGGGACACCATATATTTT; CDR3aa: CASSHGSEGDTIYF
abundance: NA; d_gene: NA; j_gene: TRBJ1-1; v_gene: TRBV9; CDR3nt: TGTGCCAGCAGCGTACACAACATGAACACTGAAGCTTTCTTT; CDR3aa: CASSVHNMNTEAFF
abundance: NA; d_gene: NA; j_gene: TRBJ1-5; v_gene: TRBV7-9; CDR3nt: TGTGCCAGCAGCTTAGCGCGAGGGGGTCGCAATCAGCCCCAGCATTTT; CDR3aa: CASSLARGGRNQPQHF
abundance: once; d_gene: NA; j_gene: TRBJ2-3; v_gene: TRBV4-1; CDR3nt: TGCGCCAGCAGCCAAGAGCGAGATTTGGTCTCGGGGCGCGGAGATACGCAGTATTTT; CDR3aa: CASSQERDLVSGRGDTQYF
abundance: NA; d_gene: NA; j_gene: TRBJ1-1; v_gene: TRBV7-8; CDR3nt: TGTGCCAGCAGCGCCCGGTTGGGGAGAGCTTTCTTT; CDR3aa: CASSARLGRAFF
abundance: NA; d_gene: NA; j_gene: TRBJ1-1; v_gene: TRBV15; CDR3nt: TGTGCCACCAGCAGGGGGAGCGATGCCGACACTGAAGCTTTCTTT; CDR3aa: CATSRGSDADTEAFF
abundance: NA; d_gene: TRBD2; j_gene: TRBJ2-1; v_gene: TRBV9; CDR3nt: TGTGCCAGCAGCGTTGCGGGGGGCTACTACAATGAGCAGTTCTTC; CDR3aa: CASSVAGGYYNEQFF
abundance: NA; d_gene: TRBD1; j_gene: TRBJ2-5; v_gene: TRBV2; CDR3nt: TGTGCCAGCAGTAGCCGGGACAGACACCAAGAGACCCAGTACTTC; CDR3aa: CASSSRDRHQETQYF
abundance: NA; d_gene: NA; j_gene: TRBJ1-5; v_gene: TRBV18; CDR3nt: TGTGCCAGCTCCCCGGCCGGGGGGGTACGACGCAATCAGCCCCAGCATTTT; CDR3aa: CASSPAGGVRRNQPQHF
abundance: NA; d_gene: TRBD1; j_gene: TRBJ2-6; v_gene: TRBV9; CDR3nt: TGTGCCAGCACCCTCGACAGGGCCGGCACTGGGGCCAACGTCCTGACTTTC; CDR3aa: CASTLDRAGTGANVLTF
abundance: NA; d_gene: TRBD1; j_gene: TRBJ2-5; v_gene: TRBV6-6; CDR3nt: TGTGCCAGCAGTCCCTGGGACAGCCAAGAGACCCAGTACTTC; CDR3aa: CASSPWDSQETQYF
abundance: few; d_gene: TRBD1; j_gene: TRBJ1-5; v_gene: TRBV11-3; CDR3nt: TGTGCCAGCAGCTTCCGACAGGGGGTTCAGCCCCAGCATTTT; CDR3aa: CASSFRQGVQPQHF
abundance: NA; d_gene: NA; j_gene: TRBJ1-5; v_gene: TRBV5-5; CDR3nt: TGTGCCAGCAGCTTAGAGGGCGGCCAGCCCCAGCATTTT; CDR3aa: CASSLEGGQPQHF
abundance: NA; d_gene: TRBD2; j_gene: TRBJ2-5; v_gene: TRBV5-3; CDR3nt: TGTGCCAGAAGCCATAGACTAGCGGGATTAGAGACCCAGTACTTC; CDR3aa: CARSHRLAGLETQYF
abundance: NA; d_gene: NA; j_gene: TRBJ1-1; v_gene: TRBV6-5; CDR3nt: TGTGCCAGCAGATCCTTCGGGGAAGCTTTCTTT; CDR3aa: CASRSFGEAFF
abundance: NA; d_gene: TRBD2; j_gene: TRBJ2-7; v_gene: TRBV28; CDR3nt: TGTGCCAGCATAGCGGGGCAGCCATCCTACGAGCAGTACTTC; CDR3aa: CASIAGQPSYEQYF
abundance: NA; d_gene: NA; j_gene: TRBJ1-5; v_gene: TRBV7-2; CDR3nt: TGTGCCAGCAGCTTAGTGGGCAGTATGAGCAATCAGCCCCAGCATTTT; CDR3aa: CASSLVGSMSNQPQHF
abundance: NA; d_gene: NA; j_gene: TRBJ2-5; v_gene: TRBV19; CDR3nt: TGTGCCAGTAGTATCGACGTTGAGCGGAGCTGGAGGGAGACCCAGTACTTC; CDR3aa: CASSIDVERSWRETQYF
abundance: NA; d_gene: TRBD2; j_gene: TRBJ2-2; v_gene: TRBV5-4; CDR3nt: TGTGCCAGCAGCTTGGCTGCGGGGGGGACCGGGGAGCTGTTTTTT; CDR3aa: CASSLAAGGTGELFF
abundance: NA; d_gene: NA; j_gene: TRBJ1-5; v_gene: TRBV6-1; CDR3nt: TGTGCCAGCAGGTCTGGGAGCCAGCATTTT; CDR3aa: CASRSGSQHF
abundance: NA; d_gene: NA; j_gene: TRBJ2-1; v_gene: TRBV5-1; CDR3nt: TGCGCCAGCAGCTTGGACCCCTACAATGAGCAGTTCTTC; CDR3aa: CASSLDPYNEQFF
abundance: NA; d_gene: NA; j_gene: TRBJ1-1; v_gene: TRBV6-5; CDR3nt: TGTGCCAGCAGCGGAACAGGGGAAGCTTTCTTT; CDR3aa: CASSGTGEAFF
abundance: NA; d_gene: NA; j_gene: TRBJ1-6; v_gene: TRBV27; CDR3nt: TGTGCCAGCAGTTTTCCCCAGTCGGGATTTGGCCTATATTCACCCCTCCACTTT; CDR3aa: CASSFPQSGFGLYSPLHF
abundance: NA; d_gene: NA; j_gene: TRBJ1-4; v_gene: TRBV7-9; CDR3nt: TGTGCCAGCAGCCCGGGCCCAACTAATGAAAAACTGTTTTTT; CDR3aa: CASSPGPTNEKLFF
abundance: NA; d_gene: NA; j_gene: TRBJ1-1; v_gene: TRBV20-1; CDR3nt: TGCAGTGTTCTCGGCGGAGCTGAAGCTTTCTTT; CDR3aa: CSVLGGAEAFF
abundance: NA; d_gene: NA; j_gene: TRBJ1-1; v_gene: TRBV7-2; CDR3nt: TGTGCCAGCAGCCCGGGGCCGGGCTCAGGCCCGCGGGACACTGAAGCTTTCTTT; CDR3aa: CASSPGPGSGPRDTEAFF
abundance: NA; d_gene: NA; j_gene: TRBJ1-4; v_gene: TRBV25-1; CDR3nt: TGTGCCAGCAGTGAAACAGGGTGGCATAATGAAAAACTGTTTTTT; CDR3aa: CASSETGWHNEKLFF